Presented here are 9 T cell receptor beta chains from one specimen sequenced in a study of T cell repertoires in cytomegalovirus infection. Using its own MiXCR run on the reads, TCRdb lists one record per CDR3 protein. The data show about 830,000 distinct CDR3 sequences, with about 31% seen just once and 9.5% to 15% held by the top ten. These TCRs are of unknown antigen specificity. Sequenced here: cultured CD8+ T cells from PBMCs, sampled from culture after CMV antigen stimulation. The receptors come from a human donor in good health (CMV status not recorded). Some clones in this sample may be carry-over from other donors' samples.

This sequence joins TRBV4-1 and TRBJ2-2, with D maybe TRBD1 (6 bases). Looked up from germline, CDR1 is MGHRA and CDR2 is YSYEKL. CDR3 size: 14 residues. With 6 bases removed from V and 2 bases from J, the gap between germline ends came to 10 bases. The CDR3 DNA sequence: TGCGCCAGCAGACAGGGTGATAACACCGGGGAGCTGTTTTTT. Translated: CASRQGDNTGELFF.

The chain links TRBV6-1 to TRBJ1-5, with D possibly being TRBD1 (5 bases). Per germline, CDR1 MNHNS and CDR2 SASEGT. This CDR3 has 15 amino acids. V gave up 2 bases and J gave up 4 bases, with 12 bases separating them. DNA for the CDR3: TGTGCCAGCAGTGAAATGCGGGGCCAAAATCAGCCCCAGCATTTT. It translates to CASSEMRGQNQPQHF.

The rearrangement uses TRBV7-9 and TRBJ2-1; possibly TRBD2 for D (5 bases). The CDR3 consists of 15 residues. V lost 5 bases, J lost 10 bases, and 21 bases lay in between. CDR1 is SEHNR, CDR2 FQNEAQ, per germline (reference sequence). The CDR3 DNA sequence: TGTGCCAGCAGCCTCGAGGGCAGAGTACAATACGAGCAGTTCTTC. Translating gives CASSLEGRVQYEQFF.

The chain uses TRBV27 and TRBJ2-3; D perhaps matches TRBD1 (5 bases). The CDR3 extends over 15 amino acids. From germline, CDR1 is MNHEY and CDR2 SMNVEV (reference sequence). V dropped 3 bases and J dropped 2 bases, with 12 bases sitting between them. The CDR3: CASSFRDSNTDTQYF. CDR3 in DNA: TGTGCCAGCAGTTTTCGCGACAGCAACACAGATACGCAGTATTTT.

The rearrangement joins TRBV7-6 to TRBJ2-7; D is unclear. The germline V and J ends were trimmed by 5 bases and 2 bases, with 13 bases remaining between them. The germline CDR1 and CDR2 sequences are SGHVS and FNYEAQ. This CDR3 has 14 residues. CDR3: CASSPRTDTYEQYV. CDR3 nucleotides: TGTGCCAGCAGCCCCCGGACCGATACCTACGAGCAGTACGTC.

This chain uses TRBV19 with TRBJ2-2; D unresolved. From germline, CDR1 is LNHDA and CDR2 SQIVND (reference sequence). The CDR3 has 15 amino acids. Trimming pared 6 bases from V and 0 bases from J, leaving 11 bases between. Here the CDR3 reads CASRDPAPNTGELFF. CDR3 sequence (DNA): TGTGCCAGTAGAGATCCAGCTCCGAACACCGGGGAGCTGTTTTTT.

CDR3 loop: CASGRGGDEQYV. For the CDR3, the DNA is TGTGCCAGCGGGCGGGGAGGGGACGAGCAGTACGTC. This chain links TRBV6-6 with TRBJ2-7; 7 bases fit TRBD2. With 8 bases clipped from V and 5 bases from J, the junction kept 6 bases outside the gene matches. The CDR3 sequence is 12 residues long. The germline gives CDR1 MNHNY, CDR2 SVGAGI (reference sequence).

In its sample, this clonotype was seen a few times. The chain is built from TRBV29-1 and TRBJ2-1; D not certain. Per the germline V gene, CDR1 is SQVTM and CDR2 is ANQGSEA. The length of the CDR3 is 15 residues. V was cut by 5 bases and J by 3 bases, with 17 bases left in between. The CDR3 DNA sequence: TGCAGCGTTTTATTGGAAGGCCCCTACTACAATGAGCAGTTCTTC. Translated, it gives CSVLLEGPYYNEQFF.

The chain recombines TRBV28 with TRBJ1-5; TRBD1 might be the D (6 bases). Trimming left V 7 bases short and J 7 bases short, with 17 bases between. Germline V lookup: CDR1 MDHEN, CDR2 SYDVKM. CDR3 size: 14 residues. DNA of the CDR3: TGTGCCAGCACCCATAGGGGGGGCGGGCAGCCCCAGCATTTT. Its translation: CASTHRGGGQPQHF. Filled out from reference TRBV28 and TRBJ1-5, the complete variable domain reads DVKVTQSSRYLVKRTGEKVFLECVQDMDHENMFWYRQDPGLGLRLIYFSYDVKMKEKGDIPEGYSVSREKKERFSLILESASTNQTSMYLCASTHRGGGQPQHFGDGTRLSIL.